One T cell receptor (beta chain) is described in this entry. This record belongs to a study of T cell repertoires in ileal Crohn's disease. Libraries were prepared by immunoSEQ multiplex PCR; TCRdb keeps only in-frame clonotypes and omits some of them. The sample has around 7,400 clones, 84% seen once. This receptor was identified in an adult with Crohn's disease. The sequenced sample was ileal tissue.

CDR3 bases: TGTGCCAGCACGACAGGGGCTGATCAGCCCCAGCATTTT. It codes for CASTTGADQPQHF. This sequence joins TRBV18 and TRBJ1-5; 8 nucleotides match TRBD1. Germline V CDR1 and CDR2: KGHSH, LQKENI. Losses at the gene ends were 8 bases for V and 5 bases for J; bases not matched to a gene: 5. This CDR3 has 13 amino acids.